Below, one T cell receptor beta chain is given with its context. The antigen remains undetermined. Germline assignment: CDR1 SGHVS and CDR2 FQNEAQ. Trimming cost V 4 bases and J 6 bases, with 16 bases left between them. The CDR3 loop spans 15 amino acids. The data were taken from a study of CD4+ T cells in melanoma. Broader study findings: Reportedly, melanoma neoantigen-specific CD4+ T cells showed varied differentiation states.

Repertoires were generated with immunoSEQ multiplex PCR, while TCRdb's copy carries only in-frame clones and drops some. Of around 100,000 clones in the sample, 92% were seen once. The chain carries TRBV7-8 and TRBJ1-5, with D possibly being TRBD1 (5 bases). The clonotype comes from a human donor with melanoma. Sequencing used peripheral blood. CDR3: CASSWGTGFSQPQHF. For the CDR3, the DNA is TGTGCCAGCAGCTGGGGGACGGGGTTCAGTCAGCCCCAGCATTTT.